Sequencing of this T cell receptor (beta chain) was carried out in a study of T cell repertoires in cytomegalovirus infection. Study-level information: Shared public TCR beta signatures pointed to both CMV infection and a matching HLA type.

The CDR3 sequence is 15 residues long. The germline V gene encodes CDR1 SGHTA and CDR2 FQGNSA. Trimming pared 4 bases from V and 8 bases from J, leaving 15 bases between. TCRdb independently ran MiXCR on the reads; one entry per CDR3 protein. The sample records about 78,000 distinct CDR3 sequences, roughly 40% being singletons. General study findings and limits: The ex vivo response showed dominance by HLA-C-restricted CMV-specific TCR beta clonotypes.

Remarks on this clonotype: What it binds is not known.

J is TRBJ1-6 and V is TRBV7-2; weak D call: TRBD1 (6 bases). The material was CD8+ T cells from cultured PBMCs, obtained from culture after CMV antigen stimulation. This receptor was taken from a human donor in good health (CMV status not recorded). Some clones in this sample may be carry-over from other donors' samples. The CDR3 sequence: CASSSGGGSDSPLHF. The CDR3 DNA sequence: TGTGCCAGCAGCTCCGGGGGGGGCTCAGATTCACCCCTCCACTTT.